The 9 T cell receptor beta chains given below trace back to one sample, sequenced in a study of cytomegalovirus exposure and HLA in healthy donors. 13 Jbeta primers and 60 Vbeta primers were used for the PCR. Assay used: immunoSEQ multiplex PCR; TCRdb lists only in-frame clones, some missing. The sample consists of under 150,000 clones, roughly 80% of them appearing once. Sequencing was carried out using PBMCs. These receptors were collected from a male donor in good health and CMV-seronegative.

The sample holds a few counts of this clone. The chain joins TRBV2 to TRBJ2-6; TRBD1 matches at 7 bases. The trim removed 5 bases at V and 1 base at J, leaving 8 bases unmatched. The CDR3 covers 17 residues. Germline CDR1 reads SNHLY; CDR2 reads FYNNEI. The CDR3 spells CASSTYRDRSGANVLTF. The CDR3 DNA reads TGTGCCAGCAGTACATACCGGGACAGATCTGGGGCCAACGTCCTGACTTTC.

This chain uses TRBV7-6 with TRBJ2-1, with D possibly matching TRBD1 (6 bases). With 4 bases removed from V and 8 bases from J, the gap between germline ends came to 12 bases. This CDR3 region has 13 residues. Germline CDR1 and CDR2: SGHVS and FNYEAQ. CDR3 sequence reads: CASSWGPTYEQFF. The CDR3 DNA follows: TGTGCCAGCAGCTGGGGGCCTACGTATGAGCAGTTCTTC.

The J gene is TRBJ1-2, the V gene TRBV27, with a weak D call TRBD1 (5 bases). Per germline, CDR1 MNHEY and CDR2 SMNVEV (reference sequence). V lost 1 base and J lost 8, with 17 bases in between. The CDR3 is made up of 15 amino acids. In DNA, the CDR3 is TGTGCCAGCAGTTTATTCCCGGGGGGACCGGGGGGCTACACCTTC. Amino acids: CASSLFPGGPGGYTF.

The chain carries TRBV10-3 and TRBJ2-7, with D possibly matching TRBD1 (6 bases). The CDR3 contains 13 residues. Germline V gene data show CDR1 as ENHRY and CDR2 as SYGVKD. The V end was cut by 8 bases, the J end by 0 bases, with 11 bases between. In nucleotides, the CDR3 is TGTGCCATCGGGACACCGGACTCCTACGAGCAGTACTTC. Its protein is CAIGTPDSYEQYF.

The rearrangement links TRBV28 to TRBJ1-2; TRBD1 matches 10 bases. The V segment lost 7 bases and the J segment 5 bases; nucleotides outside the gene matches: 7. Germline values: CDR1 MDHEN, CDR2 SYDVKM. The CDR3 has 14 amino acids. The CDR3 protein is CASTIPGQGYGYTF. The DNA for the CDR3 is TGTGCCAGCACGATCCCGGGACAGGGGTATGGCTACACCTTC.

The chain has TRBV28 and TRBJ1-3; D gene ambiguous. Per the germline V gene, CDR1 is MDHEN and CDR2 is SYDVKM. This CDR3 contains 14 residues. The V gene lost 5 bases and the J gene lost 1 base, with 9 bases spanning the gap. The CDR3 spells CASSPAGSGNTIYF. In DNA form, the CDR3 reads TGTGCCAGCAGTCCGGCGGGTTCTGGAAACACCATATATTTT.

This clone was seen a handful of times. In nucleotides, the CDR3 is TGTGCCAGCAGCCCCCAGGTAAGGAACACTGAAGCTTTCTTT. It translates to CASSPQVRNTEAFF. The chain joins TRBV9 to TRBJ1-1; D is uncertain. Per germline, CDR1 SGDLS and CDR2 YYNGEE. Trimming removed 4 bases from V and 1 base from J, with 11 bases in between. CDR3 length equals 14 residues.

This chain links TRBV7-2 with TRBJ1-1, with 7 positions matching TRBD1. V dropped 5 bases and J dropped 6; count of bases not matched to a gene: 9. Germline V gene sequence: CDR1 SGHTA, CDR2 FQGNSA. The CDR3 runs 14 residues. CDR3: CASSLDRSLSEAFF. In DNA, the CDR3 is TGTGCCAGCAGCCTGGACAGGTCTCTGTCTGAAGCTTTCTTT.

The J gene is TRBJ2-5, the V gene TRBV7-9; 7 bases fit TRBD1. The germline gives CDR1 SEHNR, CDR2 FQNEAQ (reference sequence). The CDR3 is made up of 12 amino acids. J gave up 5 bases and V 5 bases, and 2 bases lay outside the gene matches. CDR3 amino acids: CASSPQGETQYF. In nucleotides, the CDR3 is TGTGCCAGCAGCCCACAGGGGGAGACCCAGTACTTC. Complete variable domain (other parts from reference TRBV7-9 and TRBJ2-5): DTGVSQNPRHKITKRGQNVTFRCDPISEHNRLYWYRQTLGQGPEFLTYFQNEAQLEKSRLLSDRFSAERPKGSFSTLEIQRTEQGDSAMYLCASSPQGETQYFGPGTRLLVL.